The 15 T cell receptor beta chains presented below share a single source sample, sequenced in a study of blood T cells in healthy people across ages. Primed by a sample-barcoded 5' primer and a J-beta primer mix, a second PCR proceeded for 7 to 11 cycles. TCRdb itself ran the 5' RACE reads through MiXCR, one entry per CDR3 protein. The table lists some 1.4 million distinct CDR3 sequences, around 39% of them singletons, with 7.9% in the top ten. The sequenced sample was blood. The receptors originated from a woman aged 18-30 years in good health.

This clonotype came up a few times. The V and J genes are TRBV6-1 and TRBJ1-5; TRBD1 agrees at 8 bases. This CDR3 is 19 amino acids long. J gave up 3 bases and V 6 bases, and 19 bases lay outside the gene matches. Per the germline V gene, CDR1 is MNHNS and CDR2 is SASEGT. The CDR3 reads CASSLLTPGQAYNNQPQHF. The CDR3 region has the DNA TGTGCCAGCAGCCTTCTAACACCGGGACAGGCTTATAACAATCAGCCCCAGCATTTT.

This rearrangement joins TRBV6-1 to TRBJ2-7; 10 nucleotides align to TRBD1. Germline trimming cut 6 bases from V and 1 base from J; bases unmatched to any gene: 12. The CDR3 is 17 residues long. Germline V CDR1 and CDR2: MNHNS, SASEGT. The CDR3, as DNA: TGTGCCAGCAGCCTACAACGACGGGACAGGGGTTCCTACGAGCAGTACTTC. Encoded protein: CASSLQRRDRGSYEQYF.

The chain joins TRBV3-1 to TRBJ2-7; D is ambiguous. Germline CDR1 is LGHDT and CDR2 is YNNKEL (reference sequence). Trimming removed 0 bases at V and 4 bases at J, with 13 bases between. The CDR3 runs to 15 residues. CDR3 sequence: CASSQDLTTLYEQYF. For the CDR3, the DNA is TGTGCCAGCAGCCAAGATCTAACCACCCTTTACGAGCAGTACTTC.

The chain combines TRBV6-1 with TRBJ1-2; D is undetermined. V shed 2 bases and J shed 4 bases, with 14 bases lying between them. CDR1 and CDR2 from the germline V gene are MNHNS and SASEGT. CDR3 length equals 15 residues. CDR3 coding DNA: TGTGCCAGCAGTGAACTTAGGACGGCGACCTATGGCTACACCTTC. This encodes CASSELRTATYGYTF.

This clonotype was observed a single time. The chain joins TRBV5-1 to TRBJ2-7; 11 bases agree with TRBD1. The V gene end was trimmed by 3 bases and the J gene end by 7 bases; junction bases not matched to a gene: 9. CDR3 length: 15 residues. From germline, CDR1 is SGHRS and CDR2 YFSETQ. DNA of the CDR3: TGCGCCAGCAGCTCGGAAGGACAGGGGGCACTTGAGCAGTACTTC. Its protein product is CASSSEGQGALEQYF.

This clonotype was recorded a few times. Relative to the germline gene, one junction end is altered; a read error may explain this. The genes are TRBV5-4 and TRBJ1-6, with a tentative D call TRBD1 (6 bases). The CDR3 totals 17 residues. Germline V lookup: CDR1 SGHNT, CDR2 YYREEE (reference sequence). The DNA for the CDR3 is TGTGCCAGCAGCTCAGGAGGGGGGAGCTCCTATAATTCACCCCTCCATTTT. Translated, it gives CASSSGGGSSYNSPLHF.

This clonotype was found a few times. The rearrangement uses TRBV5-5 and TRBJ2-5; 8 nucleotides align to TRBD2. V shed 3 bases and J 1 base; nucleotides not matched to a gene: 5. The CDR3 spans 15 residues. Germline values: CDR1 SGHKS, CDR2 YYEKEE (reference sequence). CDR3 coding DNA: TGTGCCAGCAGCTCCAAGCGGGAGAGCCAAGAGACCCAGTACTTC. This sequence encodes CASSSKRESQETQYF.

This chain connects TRBV6-2 or TRBV6-3 to TRBJ2-5; 7 bases align to TRBD1. CDR3 length equals 13 residues. The V and J ends lost 6 bases and 2 bases, in that order; junction bases with no gene match: 3. Germline V gene lookup returns CDR1 MNHEY and CDR2 SVGEGT. In DNA form, the CDR3 reads TGTGCCAGCAGATGGGGACAGCAAGAGACCCAGTACTTC. This codes for CASRWGQQETQYF.

The rearrangement links TRBV6-5 to TRBJ1-2, with D perhaps matching TRBD1 (6 bases). V lost 0 bases and J lost 1, with 18 bases in between. Germline V lookup: CDR1 MNHEY, CDR2 SVGAGI. The CDR3 is 18 amino acids. CDR3 sequence: CASSYSHRTDEVNYGYTF. The CDR3 DNA is TGTGCCAGCAGTTACTCACACCGGACAGATGAGGTTAACTATGGCTACACCTTC.

The table lists this clonotype with a few counts. Here the CDR3 DNA reads TGCAGTGCTAGAGTGCTTGAAGCTTTCTTT. This gives the protein CSARVLEAFF. The genes are TRBV20-1 and TRBJ1-1; no clear D. The CDR3 totals 10 residues. Germline V lookup: CDR1 DFQATT, CDR2 SNEGSKA (reference sequence). Between the trimmed V and J ends, which lost 1 base and 7 bases, there was a span of 4 bases.

J is TRBJ2-4 and V is TRBV5-1, with 13 positions matching TRBD2. The J call may not be correct, given that the DNA end is closer to TRBJ2-7. Germline CDR1 and CDR2: SGHRS and YFSETQ. The CDR3 loop spans 15 amino acids. CDR3 bases: TGCGCCAGCAGCCTGACTAGCGGGAGGACCTACGAGCAGTACTTC. Translating it yields CASSLTSGRTYEQYF.

In this sample, this clonotype turned up once. The V call is TRBV12-3 or TRBV12-4, the J call TRBJ2-4, with unresolved D. The better agreement between TRBJ2-7 and the DNA end casts doubt on the J call. The CDR3 sequence is 19 residues long. The CDR3 sequence is CASSFRVGRSPEPDFEQYF. The CDR3, as DNA: TGTGCCAGCAGTTTTAGGGTGGGCCGCTCACCGGAACCCGATTTCGAGCAGTACTTC.

Only a few counts were recorded for this clonotype. V is TRBV6-6 and J is TRBJ1-6, with 9 bases lining up with TRBD1. V was clipped by 0 bases and J by 10 bases; unmatched bases: 7. This CDR3 spans 16 amino acids. Germline V gene lookup returns CDR1 MNHNY and CDR2 SVGAGI (reference sequence). The CDR3 bases are TGTGCCAGCAGTTACTCCCACCGGGACAGGGCCTCACCCCTCCACTTT. This codes for CASSYSHRDRASPLHF.

V is TRBV5-1 and J is TRBJ2-5, with 16 nucleotides matching TRBD2. In germline, CDR1 is SGHRS, CDR2 YFSETQ. CDR3 length equals 18 residues. With V trimmed by 5 bases and J by 5 bases, 12 bases remained unmatched. CDR3 residues: CASRTGTSGGAATETQYF. DNA for the CDR3: TGCGCCAGCAGGACCGGGACTAGCGGGGGGGCCGCTACGGAGACCCAGTACTTC. Drawing the rest from reference TRBV5-1 and TRBJ2-5, the complete variable domain is KAGVTQTPRYLIKTRGQQVTLSCSPISGHRSVSWYQQTPGQGLQFLFEYFSETQRNKGNFPGRFSGRQFSNSRSEMNVSTLELGDSALYLCASRTGTSGGAATETQYFGPGTRLLVL.

V usage is TRBV4-2 and J usage is TRBJ2-5; no definite D call. Trimming shortened V by 0 bases and J by 1 base, and 9 bases separated the two germline ends. The germline V gene has CDR1 LGHNA and CDR2 YNFKEQ. The CDR3 covers 15 residues. The CDR3 region is CASSQDQNSQETQYF. The CDR3 coding sequence is TGTGCCAGCAGCCAAGATCAGAACAGCCAAGAGACCCAGTACTTC.